This TCR beta chain came from a study of lymphopenia after photon versus proton radiotherapy. The V gene's germline CDR1 is SGHTA and CDR2 FQGTGA. Trimming left V 0 bases short and J 5 bases short, with 7 bases between. The CDR3 loop spans 13 amino acids. On this clone itself: What it binds is not known.

Sequencing was performed with immunoSEQ multiplex PCR; in TCRdb, only in-frame clones are kept and a portion is missing. This table holds some 25,000 clones, approximately 86% found once. Broader study findings: Relative stability marked proton patients; photon patients lost diversity and naive cells. Larger post-nadir TCR diversity loss correlated inversely with survival in deceased patients. Authors raise, but do not show, better survival with proton therapy. Post-nadir diversity loss with photons came from oligoclonal expansion, particularly CD8+ Temra cells.

The sequencing here drew on peripheral blood, taken from a patient treated with photon-based radiotherapy. V and J are TRBV7-3 and TRBJ1-2, with D maybe TRBD1 (5 bases). This TCR was recovered from a man aged 50-59 years with gastric cancer. The CDR3 nucleotides are TGTGCCAGCAGCTTAACTGACAGATATGGCTACACCTTC. This encodes CASSLTDRYGYTF.